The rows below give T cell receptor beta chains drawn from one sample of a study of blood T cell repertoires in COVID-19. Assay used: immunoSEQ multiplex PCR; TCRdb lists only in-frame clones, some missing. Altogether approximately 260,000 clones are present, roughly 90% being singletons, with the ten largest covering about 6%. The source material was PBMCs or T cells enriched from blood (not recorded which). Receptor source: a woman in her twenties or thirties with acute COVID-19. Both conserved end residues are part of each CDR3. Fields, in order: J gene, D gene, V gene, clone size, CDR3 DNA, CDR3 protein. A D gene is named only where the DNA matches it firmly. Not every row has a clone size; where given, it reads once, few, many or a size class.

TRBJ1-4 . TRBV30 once TGTGCCTGGAGTGCCAGGGTAGTGGGTGAAAAACTGTTTTTT CAWSARVVGEKLFF
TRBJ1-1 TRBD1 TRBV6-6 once TGTGCCATCGCCCCAGGGGGAGTCACTGAAGCTTTCTTT CAIAPGGVTEAFF
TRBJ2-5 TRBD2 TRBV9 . TGTGCCAGCAAGCGTAGTGATCTAGCGGGGGAGACCCAGTACTTC CASKRSDLAGETQYF
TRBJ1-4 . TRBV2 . TGTGCCAGCAGGGTGACAGCCGCTAATGAAAAACTGTTTTTT CASRVTAANEKLFF
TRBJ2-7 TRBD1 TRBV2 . TGTGCCAGCAGTGCCCAGGGGGCCACCTACGAGCAGTACTTC CASSAQGATYEQYF
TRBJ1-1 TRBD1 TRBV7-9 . TGTGCCAGCAGCCCACGAGACAGGGGGCTGACTGAAGCTTTCTTT CASSPRDRGLTEAFF
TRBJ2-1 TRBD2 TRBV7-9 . TGTGCCAGCACCGCCGGGGGGAGGGCCAAGGATGAGCAGTTCTTC CASTAGGRAKDEQFF
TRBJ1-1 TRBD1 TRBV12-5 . TGTGCTAGTGGTTTGGTCCAGGGGGCCATGGGCACTGAAGCTTTCTTT CASGLVQGAMGTEAFF
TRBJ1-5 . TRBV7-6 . TGTGCCAGCAGCTTAGCGACCGGGAGTGATCAGCCCCAGCATTTT CASSLATGSDQPQHF
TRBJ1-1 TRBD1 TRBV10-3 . TGTGCCATCAGTTCGGGGGACAGGGTGAACACTGAAGCTTTCTTT CAISSGDRVNTEAFF
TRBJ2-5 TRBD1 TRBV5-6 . TGTGCCAGCAGCTGGACCGGGACAGGGGTTCGGGAGACCCAGTACTTC CASSWTGTGVRETQYF
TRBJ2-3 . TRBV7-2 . TGTGCCAGCAGCTTAGAGGGGGTTGAAGCGGAGGCTTACACAGATACGCAGTATTTT CASSLEGVEAEAYTDTQYF
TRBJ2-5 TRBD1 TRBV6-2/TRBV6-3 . TGTGCCAGCAGCTCGAGGACAGGAGAGGAAGAGACCCAGTACTTC CASSSRTGEEETQYF
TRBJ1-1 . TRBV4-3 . TGCGCCAGCAGCCAAGTGGGCGGGGTTGGAGCTTTCTTT CASSQVGGVGAFF
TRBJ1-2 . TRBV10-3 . TGTGCCATCAGTGAGGGTTTGGGGGGGGCAGCTAACTATGGCTACACCTTC CAISEGLGGAANYGYTF
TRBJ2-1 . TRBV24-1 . TGTGCCACCAGTGAAGGACAGCAAAATGAGCAGTTCTTC CATSEGQQNEQFF
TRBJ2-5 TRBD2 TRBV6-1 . TGTGCCAGCGGTGGGCCTAGCGGGGGGGACCTCCAAGAGACCCAGTACTTC CASGGPSGGDLQETQYF
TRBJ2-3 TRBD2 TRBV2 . TGTGCCAGCAGTGAAAGCGGGGGGGCAATAGGCACAGATACGCAGTATTTT CASSESGGAIGTDTQYF
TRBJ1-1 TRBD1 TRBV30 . TGTGCCTGGAGTGCTACCGGGACAGGGTGGGCTGAAGCTTTCTTT CAWSATGTGWAEAFF
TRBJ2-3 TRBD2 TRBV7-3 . TGTGCCAGCAGCCCAGGGACTAGCGGGAGAGGTGCAGATACGCAGTATTTT CASSPGTSGRGADTQYF
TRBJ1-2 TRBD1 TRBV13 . TGTGCCAGCAGTCCTTCCGCAAGGGGGGACAGCGGCTACACCTTC CASSPSARGDSGYTF
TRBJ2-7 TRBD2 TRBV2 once TGTGCCAGCAGGGACGCTAGCGGGAGTGAAGAGCAGTACTTC CASRDASGSEEQYF
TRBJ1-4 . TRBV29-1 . TGCAGCGTTGGCGAAGAAAAACTGTTTTTT CSVGEEKLFF
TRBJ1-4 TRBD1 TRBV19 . TGTGCCAGTAGTATAGAGGGGACAGGGGTTGAAAAACTGTTTTTT CASSIEGTGVEKLFF
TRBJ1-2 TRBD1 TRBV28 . TGTGCCAGCAGTGGTAGGGGGCTCTATGGCTACACCTTC CASSGRGLYGYTF
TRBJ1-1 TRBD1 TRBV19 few TGTGCCAGTAGTGGGGGACAGCCGGGGGACACTGAAGCTTTCTTT CASSGGQPGDTEAFF
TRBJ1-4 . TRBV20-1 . TGCAGTGCTAGTAGGCCGGGCGCGGGTGAAAAACTGTTTTTT CSASRPGAGEKLFF
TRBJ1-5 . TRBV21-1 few TGTGCCAGCAGCAAAGCGCCCGGGGGACGCGATCAGCCCCAGCATTTT CASSKAPGGRDQPQHF
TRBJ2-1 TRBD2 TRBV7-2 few TGTGCCAGCAGCTTAACTAGCGGGTGGAATGAGCAGTTCTTC CASSLTSGWNEQFF
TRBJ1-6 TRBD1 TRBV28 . TGTGCCAGCAGTTATGACAGGGCCCTTAATTCACCCCTCCACTTT CASSYDRALNSPLHF
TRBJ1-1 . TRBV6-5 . TGTGCCAGCAGTCTATCCGGGTTGAACACTGAAGCTTTCTTT CASSLSGLNTEAFF
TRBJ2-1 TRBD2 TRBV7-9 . TGTGCCAGCAGCTTAGTCGGAACTAGCGGGGGCAAGGGTCGATATAAGCAGTTCTTC CASSLVGTSGGKGRYKQFF
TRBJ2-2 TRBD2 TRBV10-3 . TGTGCCATCAGTCGGACTAGCGGGGGCACCGGGGAGCTGTTTTTT CAISRTSGGTGELFF
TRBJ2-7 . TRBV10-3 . TGTGCCATCAGTGAGGTTGCGCTCTCCTACGAGCAGTACTTC CAISEVALSYEQYF
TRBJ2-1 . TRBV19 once TGTGCCAGTAGATCATCAAGGTCACAGAATGAGCAGTTCTTC CASRSSRSQNEQFF
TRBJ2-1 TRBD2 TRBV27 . TGTGCCAGCAGACTGACTAGCGGGAGGGCCCAACAGTTCTTC CASRLTSGRAQQFF
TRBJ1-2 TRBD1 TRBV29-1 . TGCAGCGACCTGACAGGGGATGGCTACACCTTC CSDLTGDGYTF
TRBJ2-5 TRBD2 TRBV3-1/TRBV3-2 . TGTGCCAGCAGCCAAGCGCAGGGACTAGCGGGAGGGCCGGGGGAGACCCAGTACTTC CASSQAQGLAGGPGETQYF
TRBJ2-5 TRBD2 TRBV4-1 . TGCGCCAGCAGCCAAGAAGAAGCGGGGTGGGAGACCCAGTACTTC CASSQEEAGWETQYF
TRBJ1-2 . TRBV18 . TGTGCCAGCTCACCACTCAGGGAGGGTGGCTACACCTTC CASSPLREGGYTF
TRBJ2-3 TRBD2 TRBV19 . TGTGCCAGTAGTATACCGAGCGGGGGTTCCACAGATACGCAGTATTTT CASSIPSGGSTDTQYF
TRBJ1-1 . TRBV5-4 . TGTGCCAGCAGCGCGTTTGGGCCTGAAGCTTTCTTT CASSAFGPEAFF
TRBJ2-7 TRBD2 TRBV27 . TGTGCCAGCAGTTTACAGCTAGCGGGGGCCTACGAGCAGTACTTC CASSLQLAGAYEQYF
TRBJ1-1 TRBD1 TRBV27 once TGTGCCAGCAGTTCCCGGACAGGCCCAAGGGGGAACACTGAAGCTTTCTTT CASSSRTGPRGNTEAFF
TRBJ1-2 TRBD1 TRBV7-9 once TGTGCCAGCTCTTGGGCCTCTATAGGACAGGGACCCTATGGCTACACCTTC CASSWASIGQGPYGYTF